This TCR beta chain derives from a study of cytomegalovirus exposure and HLA in healthy donors. With respect to this clone: As yet, its antigen is unknown.

Study outcomes and limitations: TCR beta sequences reportedly predicted most subjects' HLA-A and HLA-B alleles accurately. CMV antigen specificity of a few CMV-associated chains was confirmed in vitro.

The CDR3 is 15 amino acids. V was clipped by 0 bases and J by 9 bases, with 15 bases between them. Germline assignment: CDR1 MNHEY and CDR2 SVGAGI. The primer mix had 60 Vbeta and 13 Jbeta primers. Assay used: immunoSEQ multiplex PCR; TCRdb lists only in-frame clones, some missing. The table has roughly 160,000 clones, roughly 84% seen once. The genes are TRBV6-5 and TRBJ2-1; TRBD1 is a possible D gene (6 bases). The material sequenced was PBMCs. This clonotype was obtained from a boy between 2 and 10 years old in good health and CMV-seronegative. CDR3 DNA sequence: TGTGCCAGCAGTTACTCCAGTTTCAGGGGCGGTGAGCAGTTCTTC. Its protein product is CASSYSSFRGGEQFF.